This TCR beta chain is drawn from a study of T cell changes during pregnancy in multiple sclerosis. Assay: immunoSEQ multiplex PCR; the TCRdb copy retains only in-frame clones and omits some. The table includes around 36,000 clones, more than 80% detected once. The sequences come from peripheral blood, collected before pregnancy. This receptor was identified in a female donor with multiple sclerosis, enrolled in a pregnancy study.

CDR3 nucleotides: TGCGCCAGCACCCAACACAGCCATGGGCCGCTGTTTTTT. Translated: CASTQHSHGPLFF. V usage is TRBV23-1 and J usage is TRBJ1-4; D is unresolved. TRBV23-1 is filed as an ORF, its function uncertain. Trimming left V 7 bases short and J 14 bases short, with 20 bases between. This CDR3 has 13 residues.